The entry below describes one TCR beta chain. Profiling relied on immunoSEQ multiplex PCR, and the TCRdb table lists in-frame clones only, not all of them. The repertoire holds roughly 74,000 clones, about 91% seen once, with about 0.4% in the top ten. The V gene lost 5 bases and the J gene lost 5 bases, with 9 bases spanning the gap. The CDR3 spans 11 residues. CDR1 SQVTM and CDR2 ANQGSEA come from the germline V gene. The source of the sample is a study of technical replicates of blood from a few donors. This receptor was taken from a human donor in good health. The sequencing input was T cells isolated from PBMCs. The chain joins TRBV29-1 to TRBJ2-5, with D possibly TRBD2 on 5 matching bases. CDR3 region: CSVREHETQYF. The CDR3 bases are TGCAGCGTTAGGGAGCACGAGACCCAGTACTTC.